This entry concerns a single T cell receptor beta chain. Its matching antigen is unknown. V shed 5 bases and J 4 bases; nucleotides not matched to a gene: 9. There are 15 residues in the CDR3. Germline CDR1 SGHTA, CDR2 FQGNSA. This sample was included in a study of T cell responses to AZD1222 COVID-19 vaccine. Regarding the study as a whole: Repertoires in all cases were sampled only once the peak T cell response had passed. Just a handful of people given AZD1222 tested seropositive at baseline. Spike-wide coverage was observed for vaccine-associated CD4 TCRs, with dominant responses at 160-218 and 743-854.

Sequencing was performed with immunoSEQ multiplex PCR; in TCRdb, only in-frame clones are kept and a portion is missing. The table includes 150,000 or so clones, around 90% detected once. The TCR originated in an adult in good health. The rearrangement joins TRBV7-2 to TRBJ1-2, with 8 nucleotides matching TRBD1. This sample comprised peripheral blood, obtained on day 0 of AZD1222 vaccination. CDR3 nucleotide sequence: TGTGCCAGCAGCGCCGGGACAGGATCACTCTATGGCTACACCTTC. This codes for CASSAGTGSLYGYTF. Looking up the rest from reference TRBV7-2 and TRBJ1-2 gives the full variable domain: GAGVSQSPSNKVTEKGKDVELRCDPISGHTALYWYRQSLGQGLEFLIYFQGNSAPDKSGLPSDRFSAERTGGSVSTLTIQRTQQEDSAVYLCASSAGTGSLYGYTFGSGTRLTVV.